This T cell receptor (beta chain) was retrieved from a study of shared clonotypes between healthy human individuals. Study results and caveats: Against clonotypes common to all four donors, non-shared ones had lower generation probabilities. Blood was the sole source, and tissue repertoires probably differ. The represented genetic and exposure-history diversity was limited by the small number of donors. For naive CD4 cells, approximately 5% of clonotypes were shared across a handful of donors.

In regard to this clone: Its antigen is as yet unknown.

The naive CD8 subset, CD45RO-negative cells positively selected for CCR7, excluded terminally differentiated effector memory CD45RA+ cells. TCRdb's copy holds only in-frame clones and misses some; the assay was immunoSEQ multiplex PCR. The sample includes about 580,000 clones, 98% of them seen just once. The sequencing input was naive CD8+ T cells sorted from blood. This TCR derives from a man aged 30 to 45 in good health.

The CDR3: CASSPTWGPQNEQFF. CDR3 nucleotide sequence: TGTGCCAGCAGTCCCACCTGGGGACCCCAAAATGAGCAGTTCTTC. This chain connects TRBV27 to TRBJ2-1; the D gene could be TRBD1 or TRBD2 (5 bases each). Germline V gene data show CDR1 as MNHEY and CDR2 as SMNVEV (reference sequence). The CDR3 totals 15 residues. V gave up 5 bases and J gave up 7 bases, with 18 bases separating them.